Shown below are 23 T cell receptor beta chains from a single sample sequenced in a study of CD8+ T cells in alopecia areata. Extraction and reverse transcription of RNA yielded cDNA as the sequencing template. Repertoires were generated with immunoSEQ multiplex PCR, while TCRdb's copy carries only in-frame clones and drops some. This table has about 210,000 clones, less than 50% appearing once. Treatment denoted: oral pan-JAK inhibitor, 5-10 mg twice daily. The sample consisted of CD4+ T cells sorted from blood, taken at approximately week 36, from a patient treated with tofacitinib. These receptors all stem from a human donor with alopecia areata.

This chain uses TRBV5-1 with TRBJ2-2; D gene ambiguous. Trimming removed 2 bases from V and 5 bases from J, with 7 bases in between. The CDR3 spans 13 residues. Looked up from germline, CDR1 is SGHRS and CDR2 is YFSETQ. The CDR3 region has the DNA TGCGCCAGCAGCTTCGAGGTGACCGGGGAGCTGTTTTTT. Residues: CASSFEVTGELFF.

The chain uses TRBV7-2 and TRBJ1-4, with D hard to call. With 5 bases removed from V and 6 bases from J, the gap between germline ends came to 19 bases. This CDR3 is 16 amino acids long. Germline CDR1 SGHTA, CDR2 FQGNSA. The CDR3 DNA is TGTGCCAGCAGCCCTAACGGCCAATGGGCGTATGAAAAACTGTTTTTT. Residues: CASSPNGQWAYEKLFF.

The chain carries TRBV4-3 and TRBJ1-1; D perhaps matches TRBD1 (5 bases). The CDR3 sequence is 16 residues long. Trimming took 0 bases from V and 6 from J, leaving 17 bases between them. Germline CDR1 and CDR2: LGHNA and YSLEER. The CDR3 DNA follows: TGCGCCAGCAGCCAAGATAGGGGTCTACCGACTGCTGAAGCTTTCTTT. This gives the protein CASSQDRGLPTAEAFF.

J is TRBJ2-3 and V is TRBV5-4; 8 bases match TRBD1. The CDR3 spans 13 residues. Germline V gene data show CDR1 as SGHNT and CDR2 as YYREEE (reference sequence). Trimming removed 2 bases from V and 6 bases from J; junction bases left unmatched: 2. The CDR3 coding sequence is TGTGCCAGCAGCTTTCAGGGGGCCGATACGCAGTATTTT. Amino acid sequence: CASSFQGADTQYF.

V is TRBV6-5 and J is TRBJ2-2; 7 nucleotides align to TRBD2. The V gene's germline CDR1 is MNHEY and CDR2 SVGAGI. The CDR3 runs to 13 residues. Trimming at V came to 5 bases and at J to 4 bases, leaving 1 base not matched to a gene. The CDR3 spells CASSGGGTGELFF. DNA of the CDR3: TGTGCCAGCAGTGGGGGGGGCACCGGGGAGCTGTTTTTT.

This clone was detected a few times. The V gene is TRBV6-5, the J gene TRBJ2-5; D remains unclear. The germline CDR1 and CDR2 sequences are MNHEY and SVGAGI. The CDR3 runs 12 residues. Trimming shortened V by 2 bases and J by 5 bases, and 6 bases separated the two germline ends. CDR3 coding DNA: TGTGCCAGCAGTTACCACGGGGAGACCCAGTACTTC. This encodes CASSYHGETQYF.

This clone has just a few counts. V and J are TRBV18 and TRBJ2-3; 7 nucleotides line up with TRBD1. After removal of 3 bases from V and 4 bases from J, the junction contained 13 bases not matched to a gene. CDR3 size: 17 residues. Germline V CDR1 and CDR2: KGHSH, LQKENI. The CDR3 protein is CASSPRFGSQGADTQYF. CDR3 coding DNA: TGTGCCAGCTCACCCCGCTTTGGCAGCCAGGGGGCAGATACGCAGTATTTT.

CDR3 residues: CSVCRDRGYEQYF. CDR3 nucleotide sequence: TGCAGCGTTTGCCGGGACAGGGGTTACGAGCAGTACTTC. This chain links TRBV29-1 with TRBJ2-7, with 10 bases lining up with TRBD1. This CDR3 contains 13 residues. The V segment lost 5 bases and the J segment 4 bases; nucleotides outside the gene matches: 5. Germline V lookup: CDR1 SQVTM, CDR2 ANQGSEA.

This clone was counted a few times. This chain links TRBV29-1 with TRBJ1-1, with D perhaps matching TRBD1 (6 bases). Trimming shortened V by 5 bases and J by 1 base, and 11 bases separated the two germline ends. CDR1 is SQVTM and CDR2 is ANQGSEA in the germline V gene. CDR3 length equals 13 residues. CDR3 in amino acids: CSVPTGRNTEAFF. The CDR3 DNA sequence: TGCAGCGTTCCGACAGGACGGAACACTGAAGCTTTCTTT.

This clone has just a few counts. The rearrangement links TRBV30 to TRBJ1-1; TRBD1 matches at 11 bases. Trimming at V came to 5 bases and at J to 10 bases, leaving 6 bases not matched to a gene. CDR3 size: 12 residues. The germline V gene encodes CDR1 GTSNPN and CDR2 SVGIG (reference sequence). The CDR3 protein is CAWGQGAGGAFF. In nucleotides, the CDR3 is TGTGCCTGGGGACAGGGGGCGGGTGGAGCTTTCTTT. Filled out from reference TRBV30 and TRBJ1-1, the complete variable domain reads SQTIHQWPATLVQPVGSPLSLECTVEGTSNPNLYWYRQAAGRGLQLLFYSVGIGQISSEVPQNLSASRPQDRQFILSSKKLLLSDSGFYLCAWGQGAGGAFFGQGTRLTVV.

The sample holds a few counts of this clone. The rearrangement joins TRBV29-1 to TRBJ2-1, with 11 bases matching TRBD2. The CDR3 consists of 12 residues. Germline V gives CDR1 SQVTM, CDR2 ANQGSEA. After removal of 8 bases from V and 5 bases from J, the junction contained 2 bases not matched to a gene. The CDR3 here is CSTGLADNEQFF. For the CDR3, the DNA is TGCAGCACGGGACTAGCGGACAATGAGCAGTTCTTC.

The chain joins TRBV7-6 to TRBJ2-3; D gene unclear. The V gene's germline CDR1 is SGHVS and CDR2 FNYEAQ. The V and J ends lost 5 bases and 1 base respectively, with 10 bases between them. The CDR3 has 14 residues. The CDR3 loop is CASSILRGTDTQYF. The DNA for the CDR3 is TGTGCCAGCAGCATTCTTCGGGGCACAGATACGCAGTATTTT.

This clone has only a few counts. The chain links TRBV5-1 to TRBJ2-7; a weak D match, TRBD1 (6 bases). Germline values: CDR1 SGHRS, CDR2 YFSETQ. The CDR3 sequence is 15 residues long. V lost 4 bases to trimming and J lost 3 bases, with 17 bases between them. CDR3 in DNA: TGCGCCAGCAGCCCCTCGACAGGAATTGTCTACGAGCAGTACTTC. Translating it yields CASSPSTGIVYEQYF.

The rearrangement joins TRBV19 to TRBJ2-7; TRBD1 aligns across 7 bases. V lost 7 bases and J lost 2; bases outside the gene matches: 5. Germline lookup yields CDR1 LNHDA and CDR2 SQIVND (reference sequence). CDR3 length: 13 residues. CDR3 DNA: TGTGCCAGTACTAAGGGGGCAGCCTACGAGCAGTACTTC. Its protein is CASTKGAAYEQYF.

This chain links TRBV11-2 with TRBJ2-2; 10 bases are shared with TRBD2. Germline CDR1 is SGHAT and CDR2 is FQNNGV. V lost 1 base and J lost 5; bases outside the gene matches: 1. The CDR3 covers 15 residues. CDR3 sequence reads: CASSLAAGGTGELFF. CDR3 bases: TGTGCCAGCAGCTTAGCAGCGGGAGGGACCGGGGAGCTGTTTTTT.

The table lists this clone with a few counts. The V and J genes are TRBV27 and TRBJ2-1, with 9 nucleotides matching TRBD2. J lost 2 bases, V lost 5 bases, and 7 bases had no gene match. CDR3 length: 16 residues. Per germline, CDR1 MNHEY and CDR2 SMNVEV (reference sequence). In nucleotides, the CDR3 is TGTGCCAGCAGTCACCACTCTAGCGGGACCTACAATGAGCAGTTCTTC. Residues: CASSHHSSGTYNEQFF.

The genes are TRBV4-1 and TRBJ2-3; 8 nucleotides match TRBD1. Germline values: CDR1 MGHRA, CDR2 YSYEKL. The trim removed 0 bases at V and 4 bases at J, leaving 15 bases unmatched. The CDR3 runs to 19 residues. This chain's CDR3 is CASSQDWRTGQVGSDTQYF. The CDR3 DNA reads as TGCGCCAGCAGCCAAGATTGGAGGACGGGACAGGTGGGATCAGATACGCAGTATTTT.

This chain joins TRBV14 and TRBJ1-2; tentative D call: TRBD1 (5 bases). Trimming shortened V by 4 bases and J by 0 bases, and 15 bases separated the two germline ends. CDR3 size: 16 residues. CDR1 and CDR2 from the germline V gene are SGHDN and FVKESK. The CDR3 here is CASSRRGAVANYGYTF. The CDR3 DNA follows: TGTGCCAGCAGCCGCCGAGGGGCCGTAGCTAACTATGGCTACACCTTC.

This clone was observed a handful of times. V gene TRBV29-1 combines with J gene TRBJ1-2, with D unclear. Germline lookup yields CDR1 SQVTM and CDR2 ANQGSEA. The CDR3 contains 14 residues. With 3 bases removed from V and 6 bases from J, the gap between germline ends came to 17 bases. CDR3: CSVDSGEGWDGYTF. CDR3 DNA: TGCAGCGTTGACAGTGGGGAAGGGTGGGATGGCTACACCTTC.

The V call is TRBV7-9, the J call TRBJ2-3, with 10 bases lining up with TRBD2. With 6 bases clipped from V and 2 bases from J, the junction kept 11 bases outside the gene matches. Germline lookup yields CDR1 SEHNR and CDR2 FQNEAQ (reference sequence). The CDR3 covers 17 residues. The chain's CDR3 is CASRAGLAAALTDTQYF. The CDR3 region has the DNA TGTGCCAGCAGGGCAGGACTAGCGGCTGCGCTCACAGATACGCAGTATTTT.

V is TRBV2 and J is TRBJ2-2; 7 bases fit TRBD1. With V trimmed by 4 bases and J by 0 bases, 2 bases remained unmatched. This CDR3 has 15 residues. Germline values: CDR1 SNHLY, CDR2 FYNNEI. The CDR3 here is CASSAGTANTGELFF. The CDR3 DNA is TGTGCCAGCAGTGCAGGGACAGCGAACACCGGGGAGCTGTTTTTT.

The genes are TRBV29-1 and TRBJ2-7; no firm D call. Germline V CDR1 and CDR2: SQVTM, ANQGSEA. The CDR3 spans 11 residues. Trimming stripped 5 bases from V and 6 bases from J, with 11 bases between. The CDR3 is CSVLSSLEQYF. CDR3 bases: TGCAGCGTTCTGTCCTCCCTCGAGCAGTACTTC.

This chain connects TRBV2 to TRBJ2-1; 7 bases map to TRBD2. Germline CDR1 and CDR2: SNHLY and FYNNEI. This CDR3 contains 11 residues. The J segment lost 10 bases and the V segment lost 7 bases, leaving 4 bases of the junction unmatched. CDR3 bases: TGTGCCAGCACGTTACTAGCGGAGCAGTTCTTC. Protein product: CASTLLAEQFF.